Following are 27 T cell receptor beta chains from one sample sequenced in a study of blood T cell repertoires in COVID-19. Assay used: immunoSEQ multiplex PCR; TCRdb lists only in-frame clones, some missing. The table shows 290,000 or so clones, with 86% occurring only once. Material for sequencing was PBMCs or T cells enriched from blood (not recorded which). These receptors originate from a young woman who had recovered from COVID-19.

This CDR3 is CASSFRLAGDYEQYF. CDR3 nucleotide sequence: TGTGCCAGCAGCTTTCGACTAGCGGGGGACTACGAGCAGTACTTC. The genes are TRBV7-2 and TRBJ2-7; the match to TRBD2 covers 12 bases. Germline CDR1 and CDR2: SGHTA and FQGNSA. The V and J ends lost 3 bases and 3 bases, in that order; junction bases with no gene match: 3. The CDR3 runs to 15 residues.

The J gene is TRBJ1-2, the V gene TRBV28; no firm D call. Looked up from germline, CDR1 is MDHEN and CDR2 is SYDVKM. The CDR3 is made up of 15 amino acids. V was trimmed by 4 bases and J by 0 bases, leaving 12 bases between them. The CDR3 DNA follows: TGTGCCAGCAGTTCCCATGGCCTTTCTAACTATGGCTACACCTTC. It specifies CASSSHGLSNYGYTF.

The genes are TRBV7-9 and TRBJ1-2; 10 bases match TRBD1. The CDR3 consists of 14 residues. CDR1 is SEHNR, CDR2 FQNEAQ, per germline (reference sequence). V was clipped by 4 bases and J by 7 bases; unmatched bases: 6. The DNA for the CDR3 is TGTGCCAGCAGCTGGGTCGGGACAGGGGTTGGCTACACCTTC. This sequence encodes CASSWVGTGVGYTF.

The chain couples TRBV6-5 to TRBJ1-2, with D uncertain. The CDR3 runs 13 residues. Germline V gives CDR1 MNHEY, CDR2 SVGAGI. The V gene lost 0 bases and the J gene lost 6 bases, with 8 bases spanning the gap. The CDR3 sequence: CASSYSSLDGYTF. The CDR3 nucleotides are TGTGCCAGCAGTTACTCGAGCTTGGATGGCTACACCTTC.

The chain employs TRBV6-6 and TRBJ2-1, with 9 bases lining up with TRBD1. V was pared by 6 bases and J by 3 bases, with 6 bases of the junction left unmatched. This CDR3 contains 15 residues. The germline gives CDR1 MNHNY, CDR2 SVGAGI (reference sequence). The CDR3 sequence: CASSTRGQGYNEQFF. CDR3 nucleotides: TGTGCCAGCAGCACAAGGGGACAGGGCTACAATGAGCAGTTCTTC.

This clone was observed a single time. This chain uses TRBV27 with TRBJ2-5; tentatively, D is TRBD1 (6 bases). Trimming removed 8 bases at V and 1 base at J, with 17 bases between. Germline lookup yields CDR1 MNHEY and CDR2 SMNVEV (reference sequence). CDR3 length: 15 amino acids. The CDR3 reads CASRTTGGSQETQYF. The DNA of the CDR3 is TGTGCCAGCCGCACGACAGGTGGGTCCCAAGAGACCCAGTACTTC.

V and J are TRBV11-3 and TRBJ2-3; 8 nucleotides match TRBD2. Per the germline V gene, CDR1 is SGHNT and CDR2 is YENEEA. This CDR3 region has 16 residues. V was pared by 5 bases and J by 4 bases, with 11 bases of the junction left unmatched. The CDR3 DNA reads as TGTGCCAGCAGCCGACGACTAGCGAGAGTTGCAGATACGCAGTATTTT. Its translation is CASSRRLARVADTQYF.

The chain recombines TRBV9 with TRBJ1-3, with TRBD1 as a possible D gene (6 bases). V lost 3 bases, J lost 1 base, and 11 bases lay in between. CDR3 length: 15 amino acids. From germline, CDR1 is SGDLS and CDR2 YYNGEE. The CDR3 nucleotides read TGTGCCAGCAGCGGCAACAGGGTATCTGGAAACACCATATATTTT. Encoded protein: CASSGNRVSGNTIYF.

The chain combines TRBV30 with TRBJ2-1, with TRBD2 as a possible D gene (5 bases). The CDR3 is 15 amino acids. Trimming took off 0 bases at V and 9 bases at J, with 18 bases between the two ends. Germline V gene lookup returns CDR1 GTSNPN and CDR2 SVGIG (reference sequence). Here the CDR3 DNA reads TGTGCCTGGAGTGTACCCCGGGGTTTTGGTGGTGAGCAGTTCTTC. This sequence encodes CAWSVPRGFGGEQFF.

The chain carries TRBV25-1 and TRBJ2-7; D may be TRBD2 (5 bases). This CDR3 spans 15 amino acids. Germline V gene sequence: CDR1 MGHDK, CDR2 SYGVNS. V was trimmed by 1 base and J by 0 bases, leaving 10 bases between them. DNA of the CDR3: TGTGCCAGCAGTGAATTTGGCGGGCCCTCCTACGAGCAGTACTTC. This gives the protein CASSEFGGPSYEQYF.

V gene TRBV7-8 combines with J gene TRBJ2-7; 8 bases are shared with TRBD1. Germline trimming cut 5 bases from V and 6 bases from J; bases unmatched to any gene: 18. The germline CDR1 and CDR2 sequences are SGHVS and FQNEAQ. The CDR3 covers 17 residues. The CDR3 sequence: CASSPRSGQGRRREQYF. In DNA form, the CDR3 reads TGTGCCAGCAGCCCGCGCTCCGGACAGGGTCGGAGGCGCGAGCAGTACTTC.

This chain links TRBV3-1 (or the pseudogene TRBV3-2) with TRBJ2-3; maybe TRBD2 (7 bases). This CDR3 contains 16 residues. Germline V gene lookup returns CDR1 LGHDT and CDR2 YNNKEL (reference sequence). Trimming took 3 bases from V and 5 from J, leaving 18 bases between them. The CDR3 here is CASSQIYGGAGDTQYF. The CDR3 DNA is TGTGCCAGCAGCCAGATCTATGGGGGGGCTGGAGATACGCAGTATTTT.

The chain has TRBV2 and TRBJ1-4, with 8 positions matching TRBD1. The ends lost 6 bases at V and 0 bases at J; junction bases unmatched: 6. Germline V gene data show CDR1 as SNHLY and CDR2 as FYNNEI. The length of the CDR3 is 16 residues. CDR3 coding DNA: TGTGCCAGCAGGACCGGGACAGGAGCAACTAATGAAAAACTGTTTTTT. It specifies CASRTGTGATNEKLFF.

The CDR3 DNA reads as TGTGCCAGCAGTTTACTAGCGGGGGTAAACACAGATACGCAGTATTTT. This gives the protein CASSLLAGVNTDTQYF. The V and J genes are TRBV27 and TRBJ2-3, with 10 positions matching TRBD2. Germline V gene lookup returns CDR1 MNHEY and CDR2 SMNVEV (reference sequence). This CDR3 contains 16 residues. Trimming took 2 bases from V and 2 from J; bases not matched to a gene: 4.

The chain couples TRBV27 to TRBJ2-2, with 8 bases lining up with TRBD2. V lost 7 bases and J lost 3; bases outside the gene matches: 10. Germline values: CDR1 MNHEY, CDR2 SMNVEV (reference sequence). This CDR3 comprises 16 residues. CDR3 sequence reads: CASITYSGDYTGELFF. CDR3 in DNA: TGTGCCAGCATTACGTATAGCGGGGATTACACCGGGGAGCTGTTTTTT.

The chain couples TRBV2 to TRBJ1-2; D remains unclear. The CDR3 is 13 residues long. V lost 10 bases and J lost 1, with 13 bases in between. CDR1 is SNHLY and CDR2 is FYNNEI in the germline V gene. CDR3: CATGPPHNYGYTF. The CDR3 bases are TGTGCCACCGGTCCCCCCCATAACTATGGCTACACCTTC.

V usage is TRBV19 and J usage is TRBJ1-6; unclear D gene. Germline V gene lookup returns CDR1 LNHDA and CDR2 SQIVND (reference sequence). Deletions cut 5 bases from V and 9 bases from J, with 11 bases between. The CDR3 sequence is 13 residues long. CDR3 in amino acids: CASSEARGSPLHF. The CDR3 bases are TGTGCCAGTAGTGAAGCTCGGGGTTCACCCCTCCACTTT.

Concerning this clone itself: The identical CDR3 is also encoded by other nucleotide sequences in the sample. The V and J genes are TRBV7-2 and TRBJ1-4; 8 bases agree with TRBD1. With 6 bases clipped from V and 2 bases from J, the junction kept 5 bases outside the gene matches. CDR3 length equals 15 residues. Germline V CDR1 and CDR2: SGHTA, FQGNSA. The CDR3 coding sequence is TGTGCCAGCAGTTCCCAGGGGGCGACTAATGAAAAACTGTTTTTT. This codes for CASSSQGATNEKLFF.

The rearrangement links TRBV12-5 to TRBJ2-1; D may be TRBD1 (6 bases). The CDR3 has 15 residues. The V end was cut by 6 bases, the J end by 0 bases, with 12 bases between. Per germline, CDR1 LGHNT and CDR2 FRNRAP. CDR3 region: CASGNDRNSYNEQFF. DNA for the CDR3: TGTGCTAGTGGCAACGACAGGAACTCCTACAATGAGCAGTTCTTC. The entire variable domain, with the rest obtained from reference TRBV12-5 and TRBJ2-1, is as follows: DARVTQTPRHKVTEMGQEVTMRCQPILGHNTVFWYRQTMMQGLELLAYFRNRAPLDDSGMPKDRFSAEMPDATLATLKIQPSEPRDSAVYFCASGNDRNSYNEQFFGPGTRLTVL.

The V and J genes are TRBV5-4 and TRBJ2-7; 8 bases align to TRBD2. After removal of 4 bases from V and 6 bases from J, the junction contained 6 bases not matched to a gene. The CDR3 contains 13 residues. Germline CDR1 SGHNT, CDR2 YYREEE (reference sequence). The CDR3: CASSGLASVEQYF. The CDR3 DNA reads as TGTGCCAGCAGCGGACTAGCTTCGGTCGAGCAGTACTTC. The full variable domain, in which reference TRBV5-4 and TRBJ2-7 provide the parts outside the CDR3, is ETGVTQSPTHLIKTRGQQVTLRCSSQSGHNTVSWYQQALGQGPQFIFQYYREEENGRGNFPPRFSGLQFPNYSSELNVNALELDDSALYLCASSGLASVEQYFGPGTRLTVT.

CDR3 amino acids: CAWSEGQGDIDTQYF. CDR3 bases: TGTGCCTGGAGCGAGGGACAGGGAGATATAGATACGCAGTATTTT. This chain joins TRBV30 and TRBJ2-3, with 9 bases that match TRBD1. Per the germline V gene, CDR1 is GTSNPN and CDR2 is SVGIG (reference sequence). Trimming cost V 3 bases and J 5 bases; bases outside gene matches: 9. The CDR3 is made up of 15 amino acids. The variable domain in full, with the rest retrieved from reference TRBV30 and TRBJ2-3, is SQTIHQWPATLVQPVGSPLSLECTVEGTSNPNLYWYRQAAGRGLQLLFYSVGIGQISSEVPQNLSASRPQDRQFILSSKKLLLSDSGFYLCAWSEGQGDIDTQYFGPGTRLTVL.

About this clone itself: This sample includes further DNA sequences coding for the same CDR3. This rearrangement joins TRBV5-1 to TRBJ2-1; the match to TRBD2 covers 8 bases. The CDR3 is 15 residues long. Germline V gene lookup returns CDR1 SGHRS and CDR2 YFSETQ. After removal of 3 bases from V and 10 bases from J, the junction contained 12 bases not matched to a gene. CDR3 DNA sequence: TGCGCCAGCAGCTCGGGACTCGCGGGGGGCGGGGAGCAGTTCTTC. Its protein product is CASSSGLAGGGEQFF.

The DNA of the CDR3 is TGTGCCAGCAGTTACTCGATCCGGCAGGCCGATCAGCCCCAGCATTTT. Residues: CASSYSIRQADQPQHF. The V and J genes are TRBV6-6 and TRBJ1-5; D remains unclear. The CDR3 runs to 16 residues. Germline CDR1 and CDR2: MNHNY and SVGAGI (reference sequence). The V and J ends lost 0 bases and 5 bases respectively, with 14 bases between them.

The chain employs TRBV7-3 and TRBJ2-7, with TRBD2 identical over 7 bases. Looked up from germline, CDR1 is SGHTA and CDR2 is FQGTGA. J was trimmed by 0 bases and V by 5 bases; bases with no gene match: 7. This CDR3 is built from 15 residues. CDR3 sequence (DNA): TGTGCCAGCAGCCCTAGCGGAAGGAGCTCCTACGAGCAGTACTTC. Amino acids: CASSPSGRSSYEQYF.

The J gene is TRBJ2-5, the V gene TRBV6-5, with 8 bases identical to TRBD1. This CDR3 has 13 amino acids. J gave up 1 base and V 10 bases, and 5 bases lay outside the gene matches. Germline CDR1 MNHEY, CDR2 SVGAGI. The CDR3 reads CAIGQGPQETQYF. The CDR3 DNA follows: TGTGCCATAGGACAGGGCCCCCAAGAGACCCAGTACTTC.

The chain employs TRBV6-5 and TRBJ2-1; D is perhaps TRBD2 (6 bases). V lost 5 bases and J lost 0, with 8 bases in between. The CDR3 is 14 amino acids. Germline lookup yields CDR1 MNHEY and CDR2 SVGAGI. The chain's CDR3 is CASSRGSSYNEQFF. CDR3 sequence (DNA): TGTGCCAGCAGTCGGGGGAGCTCCTACAATGAGCAGTTCTTC.

The V gene is TRBV5-4, the J gene TRBJ2-7, with 14 bases that match TRBD2. V shed 4 bases, J shed 5 bases, and the junction held 5 bases outside the gene matches. This CDR3 spans 15 amino acids. Per germline, CDR1 SGHNT and CDR2 YYREEE (reference sequence). The DNA for the CDR3 is TGTGCCAGCAGCCCCGGACTAGCGGGAGGCAACGAGCAGTACTTC. Its protein is CASSPGLAGGNEQYF.